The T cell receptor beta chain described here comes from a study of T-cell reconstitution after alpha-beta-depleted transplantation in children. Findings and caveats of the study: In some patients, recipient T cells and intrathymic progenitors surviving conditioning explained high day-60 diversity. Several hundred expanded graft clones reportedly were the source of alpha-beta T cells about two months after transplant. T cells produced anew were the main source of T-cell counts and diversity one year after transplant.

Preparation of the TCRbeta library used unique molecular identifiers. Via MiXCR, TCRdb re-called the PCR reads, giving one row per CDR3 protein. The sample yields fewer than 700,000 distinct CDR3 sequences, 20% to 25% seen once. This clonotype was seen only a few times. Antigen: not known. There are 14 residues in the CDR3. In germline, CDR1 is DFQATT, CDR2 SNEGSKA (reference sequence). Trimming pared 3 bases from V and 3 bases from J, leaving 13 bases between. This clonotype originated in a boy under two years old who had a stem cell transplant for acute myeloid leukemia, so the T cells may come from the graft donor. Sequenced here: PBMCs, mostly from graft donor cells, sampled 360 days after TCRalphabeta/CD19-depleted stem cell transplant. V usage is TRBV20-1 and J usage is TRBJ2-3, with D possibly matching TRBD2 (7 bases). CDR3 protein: CSASKGGPTDTQYF. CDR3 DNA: TGCAGTGCTAGTAAGGGGGGGCCGACAGATACGCAGTATTTT.